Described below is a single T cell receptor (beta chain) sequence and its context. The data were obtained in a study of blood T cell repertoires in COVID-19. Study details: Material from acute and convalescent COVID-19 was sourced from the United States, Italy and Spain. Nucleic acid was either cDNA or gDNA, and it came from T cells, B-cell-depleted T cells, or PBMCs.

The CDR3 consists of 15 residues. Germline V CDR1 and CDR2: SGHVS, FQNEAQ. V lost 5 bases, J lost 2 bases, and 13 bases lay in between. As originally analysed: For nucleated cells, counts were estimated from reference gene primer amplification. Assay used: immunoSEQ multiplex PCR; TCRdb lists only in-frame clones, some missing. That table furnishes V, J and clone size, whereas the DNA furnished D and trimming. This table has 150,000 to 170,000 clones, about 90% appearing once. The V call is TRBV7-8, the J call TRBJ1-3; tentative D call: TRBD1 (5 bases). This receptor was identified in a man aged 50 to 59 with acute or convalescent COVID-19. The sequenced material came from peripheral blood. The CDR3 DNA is TGTGCCAGCAGCGGCGCAGGGATGGCTGGAAACACCATATATTTT. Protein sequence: CASSGAGMAGNTIYF.